These T cell receptor beta chains were read from a single sample in a study of T cell responses to AZD1222 COVID-19 vaccine. Method: immunoSEQ multiplex PCR; TCRdb's copy keeps in-frame clones and lacks some. This table holds about 130,000 clones, about nine tenths found once. This specimen consisted of peripheral blood, obtained 28 days after the second AZD1222 dose. These receptors all stem from an adult who received the AZD1222 COVID-19 vaccine. CDR3s include the opening cysteine and the closing phenylalanine or tryptophan. Each record gives: V gene, clone size, J gene, D gene, CDR3 protein, CDR3 DNA. The D gene is left open where the match is weak. Clone sizes are given selectively: once, few, many, or a class where the clone is expanded.

v_call: TRBV5-6; clone_size: .; j_call: TRBJ2-7; d_call: .; cdr3_aa: CASSSRTVTYEQYF; cdr3_nt: TGTGCCAGCAGCTCGCGGACGGTAACCTACGAGCAGTACTTC
v_call: TRBV18; clone_size: .; j_call: TRBJ2-5; d_call: .; cdr3_aa: CASSPSFGETQYF; cdr3_nt: TGTGCCAGCTCACCAAGTTTTGGCGAGACCCAGTACTTC
v_call: TRBV30; clone_size: .; j_call: TRBJ1-2; d_call: TRBD1; cdr3_aa: CAWRQDRDYGYTF; cdr3_nt: TGTGCCTGGAGACAGGACAGGGACTATGGCTACACCTTC
v_call: TRBV6-1; clone_size: .; j_call: TRBJ2-3; d_call: .; cdr3_aa: CASSERHADTQYF; cdr3_nt: TGTGCCAGCAGTGAAAGACACGCAGATACGCAGTATTTT
v_call: TRBV2; clone_size: .; j_call: TRBJ2-1; d_call: TRBD2; cdr3_aa: CASSRSGTRYEQFF; cdr3_nt: TGTGCCAGCTCTAGAAGCGGGACTAGGTATGAGCAGTTCTTC
v_call: TRBV7-9; clone_size: .; j_call: TRBJ2-2; d_call: .; cdr3_aa: CASTTWQGGTGELFF; cdr3_nt: TGTGCCAGCACGACCTGGCAGGGGGGCACCGGGGAGCTGTTTTTT
v_call: TRBV12-3/TRBV12-4; clone_size: .; j_call: TRBJ2-5; d_call: .; cdr3_aa: CASSLFPETQYF; cdr3_nt: TGTGCCAGCAGTCTTTTCCCAGAGACCCAGTACTTC
v_call: TRBV4-2; clone_size: .; j_call: TRBJ2-7; d_call: TRBD2; cdr3_aa: CASSHGTSALYYEQYF; cdr3_nt: TGTGCCAGCAGCCATGGGACTAGCGCCCTCTACTACGAGCAGTACTTC
v_call: TRBV6-5; clone_size: once; j_call: TRBJ1-1; d_call: .; cdr3_aa: CASRETGNTEAFF; cdr3_nt: TGTGCCAGCAGGGAGACAGGGAACACTGAAGCTTTCTTT
v_call: TRBV6-5; clone_size: .; j_call: TRBJ2-7; d_call: .; cdr3_aa: CASSFGTAYEQYF; cdr3_nt: TGTGCCAGCAGTTTCGGGACGGCCTACGAGCAGTACTTC
v_call: TRBV28; clone_size: .; j_call: TRBJ1-4; d_call: .; cdr3_aa: CASSQIGSRTNEKLFF; cdr3_nt: TGTGCCAGCAGTCAGATAGGGAGTAGGACTAATGAAAAACTGTTTTTT
v_call: TRBV5-1; clone_size: .; j_call: TRBJ2-1; d_call: .; cdr3_aa: CASSRLLRQDNEQFF; cdr3_nt: TGCGCCAGCAGCCGGCTGCTGCGCCAGGACAATGAGCAGTTCTTC
v_call: TRBV15; clone_size: .; j_call: TRBJ1-5; d_call: .; cdr3_aa: CATSMAASNQPQHF; cdr3_nt: TGTGCCACCAGCATGGCCGCTAGCAATCAGCCCCAGCATTTT
v_call: TRBV5-5; clone_size: .; j_call: TRBJ1-2; d_call: .; cdr3_aa: CASSLLKGRSSLYGYTF; cdr3_nt: TGTGCCAGCAGCTTGCTTAAGGGTCGGTCAAGTTTATATGGCTACACCTTC
v_call: TRBV5-1; clone_size: .; j_call: TRBJ2-7; d_call: .; cdr3_aa: CASSPLAGTPEQYF; cdr3_nt: TGCGCCAGCAGCCCATTGGCCGGGACACCTGAGCAGTACTTC
v_call: TRBV5-1; clone_size: few; j_call: TRBJ2-1; d_call: TRBD2; cdr3_aa: CASSFGLAGGGYEQFF; cdr3_nt: TGCGCCAGCAGCTTTGGACTAGCGGGAGGTGGCTATGAGCAGTTCTTC
v_call: TRBV12-1; clone_size: .; j_call: TRBJ2-3; d_call: .; cdr3_aa: CASSFRIAGVPDTQYF; cdr3_nt: TGTGCCAGCAGCTTCCGAATAGCGGGAGTCCCAGATACGCAGTATTTT
v_call: TRBV20-1; clone_size: .; j_call: TRBJ2-1; d_call: .; cdr3_aa: CSASRVPEQFF; cdr3_nt: TGCAGTGCATCGAGGGTTCCTGAGCAGTTCTTC
v_call: TRBV12-3/TRBV12-4; clone_size: .; j_call: TRBJ2-2; d_call: .; cdr3_aa: CATMGGGGELFF; cdr3_nt: TGTGCCACTATGGGAGGGGGCGGGGAGCTGTTTTTT
v_call: TRBV18; clone_size: .; j_call: TRBJ1-5; d_call: .; cdr3_aa: CASSMGGNQPQHF; cdr3_nt: TGTGCCAGTTCAATGGGGGGTAATCAGCCCCAGCATTTT
v_call: TRBV12-3/TRBV12-4; clone_size: .; j_call: TRBJ2-4; d_call: .; cdr3_aa: CASSLRRENIQYF; cdr3_nt: TGTGCCAGCAGTTTAAGGAGGGAAAACATTCAGTACTTC
v_call: TRBV2; clone_size: .; j_call: TRBJ1-1; d_call: .; cdr3_aa: CASSVGRGTEAFF; cdr3_nt: TGTGCCAGCAGTGTGGGCAGGGGCACTGAAGCTTTCTTT
v_call: TRBV19; clone_size: .; j_call: TRBJ1-1; d_call: TRBD1; cdr3_aa: CASSIHRDRGTEAFF; cdr3_nt: TGTGCCAGTAGTATACACCGGGACAGGGGCACTGAAGCTTTCTTT
v_call: TRBV3-1/TRBV3-2; clone_size: .; j_call: TRBJ2-7; d_call: TRBD1; cdr3_aa: CASSQDRGGLPIYEQYF; cdr3_nt: TGTGCCAGCAGCCAAGATAGAGGGGGCCTACCCATCTACGAGCAGTACTTC